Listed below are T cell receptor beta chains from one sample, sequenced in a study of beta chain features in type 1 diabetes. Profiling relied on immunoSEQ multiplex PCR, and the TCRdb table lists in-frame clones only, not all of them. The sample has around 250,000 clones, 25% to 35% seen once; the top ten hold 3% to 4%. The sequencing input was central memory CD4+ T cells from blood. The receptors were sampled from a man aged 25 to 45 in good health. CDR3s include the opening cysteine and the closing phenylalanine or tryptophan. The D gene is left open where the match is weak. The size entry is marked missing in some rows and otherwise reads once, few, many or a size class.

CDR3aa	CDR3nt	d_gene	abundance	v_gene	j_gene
CASSPPTESNQPQHF	TGTGCCAGCAGCCCCCCGACAGAGAGCAATCAGCCCCAGCATTTT	.	.	TRBV6-6	TRBJ1-5
CASSLRTRGTDTQYF	TGTGCCAGCAGCTTAAGGACTAGAGGAACAGATACGCAGTATTTT	TRBD2	.	TRBV5-4	TRBJ2-3
CASSTSGLYNEQFF	TGTGCCAGCAGCACTAGCGGACTATACAATGAGCAGTTCTTC	TRBD2	.	TRBV27	TRBJ2-1
CASSFKGSYEQYF	TGTGCCAGCAGCTTCAAAGGGTCCTACGAGCAGTACTTC	.	few	TRBV7-6	TRBJ2-7
CSVSDGGDRPGYTF	TGCAGCGTCTCCGATGGAGGGGACCGTCCTGGCTACACCTTC	.	few	TRBV29-1	TRBJ1-2
CASHPWGAETQYF	TGTGCCAGTCACCCTTGGGGGGCAGAGACCCAGTACTTC	.	.	TRBV7-9	TRBJ2-5
CAIRERTGDNSPLHF	TGTGCCATCAGGGAGAGGACAGGGGATAATTCACCCCTCCACTTT	TRBD1	.	TRBV10-3	TRBJ1-6
CASSQDQGERGSSDTQYF	TGCGCCAGCAGCCAAGATCAGGGTGAGCGGGGGAGCTCTGATACGCAGTATTTT	TRBD2	.	TRBV4-1	TRBJ2-3
CASSLQLDTQYF	TGTGCCAGCAGCTTGCAGCTAGATACGCAGTATTTT	.	few	TRBV5-5	TRBJ2-3
CASSLGWNPRNTDTQYF	TGTGCCAGCAGCTTGGGATGGAACCCACGAAACACAGATACGCAGTATTTT	.	few	TRBV5-4	TRBJ2-3
CASSQDPRTPQFF	TGCGCCAGCAGCCAAGATCCCAGGACGCCCCAGTTCTTC	.	few	TRBV4-1	TRBJ2-1
CASSHRDQETQYF	TGTGCCAGCAGCCACAGGGACCAAGAGACCCAGTACTTC	.	.	TRBV5-4	TRBJ2-5
CASSLDRAYEQYF	TGCGCCAGCAGCTTGGATCGGGCCTACGAGCAGTACTTC	.	.	TRBV5-1	TRBJ2-7
CASSLVGTHNQPQHF	TGTGCCAGCAGTTTAGTGGGGACACACAATCAGCCCCAGCATTTT	.	.	TRBV28	TRBJ1-5
CAWRPPGQLYEQYF	TGTGCCTGGAGACCTCCGGGACAGCTATACGAGCAGTACTTC	TRBD1	once	TRBV30	TRBJ2-7
CASSIRRGSSYNEQFF	TGTGCCAGTAGTATCCGCCGGGGAAGCTCCTACAATGAGCAGTTCTTC	.	.	TRBV19	TRBJ2-1
CAISGAGRNYGYTF	TGTGCCATCAGTGGCGCAGGGCGTAACTATGGCTACACCTTC	.	.	TRBV10-3	TRBJ1-2
CASSGSTSSYNEQFF	TGTGCCAGCAGCGGATCAACTAGCTCCTACAATGAGCAGTTCTTC	.	once	TRBV7-9	TRBJ2-1
CAISELETQYF	TGTGCCATCAGTGAGTTGGAGACCCAGTACTTC	.	many	TRBV10-3	TRBJ2-5